This record concerns one T cell receptor beta chain sequence. As yet, its antigen is unknown. A read error may be the cause here, since a much bigger clone is one base away. CDR3 size: 17 residues. CDR1 SNHLY and CDR2 FYNNEI come from the germline V gene. TCRdb called the 5' RACE reads again in MiXCR, with one record for every CDR3 protein. The data hold roughly 490,000 distinct CDR3 sequences, with about 5.2% observed a single time. The data stem from a study of CD8 T cells in ankylosing spondylitis. The study, taken as a whole, reports: Previously reported in reactive arthritis synovial fluid and blood were some of the motif variants. A motif in TCR beta, a set of seven to nine highly homologous variants, appeared characteristic of ankylosing spondylitis blood.

The TCR sequence derives from a male donor with ankylosing spondylitis. The chain links TRBV2 to TRBJ2-6, with no clear D. Sequencing input: blood, either unsorted or a sorted T cell fraction (not recorded which). For the CDR3, the DNA is TGTGCCATCAGTTTAGGGATGATTCTCTCTGGGGCCAACGTCCTGACTTTC. Its translation: CAISLGMILSGANVLTF.